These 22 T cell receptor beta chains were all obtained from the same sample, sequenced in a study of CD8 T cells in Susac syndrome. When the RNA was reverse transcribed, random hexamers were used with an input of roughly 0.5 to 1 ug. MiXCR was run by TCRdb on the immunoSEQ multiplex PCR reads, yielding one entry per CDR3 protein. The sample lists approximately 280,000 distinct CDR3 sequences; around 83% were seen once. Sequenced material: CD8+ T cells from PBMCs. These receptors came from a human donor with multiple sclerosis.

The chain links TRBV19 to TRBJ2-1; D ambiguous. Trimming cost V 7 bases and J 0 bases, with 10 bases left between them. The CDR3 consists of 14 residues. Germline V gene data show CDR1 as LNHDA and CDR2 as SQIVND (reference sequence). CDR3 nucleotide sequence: TGTGCCAGTACCTATACCTTCTCCTACAATGAGCAGTTCTTC. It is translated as CASTYTFSYNEQFF.

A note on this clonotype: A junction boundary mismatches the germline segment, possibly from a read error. Here the CDR3 reads CASSGDRETYNERFF. For the CDR3, the DNA is TGTGCCAGCAGTGGGGACAGGGAAACCTACAATGAGCGGTTCTTC. The V and J genes are TRBV2 and TRBJ2-1, with 9 bases identical to TRBD1. CDR1 and CDR2 from the germline V gene are SNHLY and FYNNEI. This CDR3 region has 15 residues.

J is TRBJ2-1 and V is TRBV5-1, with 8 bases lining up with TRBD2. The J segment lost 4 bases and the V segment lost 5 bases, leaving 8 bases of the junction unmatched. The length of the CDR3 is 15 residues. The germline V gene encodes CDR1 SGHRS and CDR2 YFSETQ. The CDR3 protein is CASRLRTSLYNEQFF. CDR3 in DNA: TGCGCCAGCAGGTTGAGGACTAGCCTTTACAATGAGCAGTTCTTC.

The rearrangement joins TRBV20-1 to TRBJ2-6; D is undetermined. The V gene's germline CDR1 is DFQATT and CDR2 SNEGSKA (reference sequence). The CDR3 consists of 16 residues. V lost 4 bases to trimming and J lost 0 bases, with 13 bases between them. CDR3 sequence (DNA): TGCAGTGCTACGTTCGGCTCGATCTCTGGGGCCAACGTCCTGACTTTC. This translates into CSATFGSISGANVLTF.

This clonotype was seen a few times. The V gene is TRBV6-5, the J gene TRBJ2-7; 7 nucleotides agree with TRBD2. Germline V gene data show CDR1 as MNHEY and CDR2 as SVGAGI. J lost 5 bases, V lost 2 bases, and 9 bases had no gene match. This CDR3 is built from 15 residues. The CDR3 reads CASSYGREPLHEQYF. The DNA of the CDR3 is TGTGCCAGCAGTTACGGGAGGGAGCCTTTGCACGAGCAGTACTTC.

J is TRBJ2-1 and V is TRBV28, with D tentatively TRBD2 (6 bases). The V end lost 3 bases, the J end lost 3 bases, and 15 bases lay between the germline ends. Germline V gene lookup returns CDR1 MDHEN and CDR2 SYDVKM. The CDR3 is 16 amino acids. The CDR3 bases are TGTGCCAGCAGTTTGAATAGCGGATTTCTCTACAATGAGCAGTTCTTC. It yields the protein CASSLNSGFLYNEQFF.

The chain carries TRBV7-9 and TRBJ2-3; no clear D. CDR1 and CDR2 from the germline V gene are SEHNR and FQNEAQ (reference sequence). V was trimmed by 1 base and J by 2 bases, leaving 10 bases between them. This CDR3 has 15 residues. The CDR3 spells CASSLGVGYTDTQYF. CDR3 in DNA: TGTGCCAGCAGCTTAGGCGTTGGGTACACAGATACGCAGTATTTT.

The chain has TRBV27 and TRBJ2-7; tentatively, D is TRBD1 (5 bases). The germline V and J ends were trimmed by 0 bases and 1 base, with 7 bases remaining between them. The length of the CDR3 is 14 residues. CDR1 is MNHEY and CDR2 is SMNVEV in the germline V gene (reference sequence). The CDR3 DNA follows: TGTGCCAGCAGTTTATCTAGGGGTTCCTACGAGCAGTACTTC. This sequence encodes CASSLSRGSYEQYF.

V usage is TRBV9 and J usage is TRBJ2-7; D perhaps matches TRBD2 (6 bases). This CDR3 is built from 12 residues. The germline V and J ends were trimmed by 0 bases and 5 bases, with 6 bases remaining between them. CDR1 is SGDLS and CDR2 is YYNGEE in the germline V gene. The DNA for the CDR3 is TGTGCCAGCAGCGTAGGCGGGAACGAGCAGTACTTC. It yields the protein CASSVGGNEQYF.

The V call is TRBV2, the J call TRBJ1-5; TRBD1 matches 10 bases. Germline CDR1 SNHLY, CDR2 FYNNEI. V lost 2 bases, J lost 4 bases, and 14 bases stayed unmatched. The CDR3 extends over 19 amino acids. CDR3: CASSEPPGTGVGGNQPQHF. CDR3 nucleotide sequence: TGTGCCAGCAGTGAACCCCCCGGGACAGGGGTTGGGGGAAATCAGCCCCAGCATTTT.

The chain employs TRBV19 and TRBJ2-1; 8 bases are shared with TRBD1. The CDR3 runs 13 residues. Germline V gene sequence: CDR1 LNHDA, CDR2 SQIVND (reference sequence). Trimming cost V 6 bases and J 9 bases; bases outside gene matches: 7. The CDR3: CASRTGGGGEQFF. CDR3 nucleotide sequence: TGTGCCAGTAGAACAGGGGGAGGAGGTGAGCAGTTCTTC.

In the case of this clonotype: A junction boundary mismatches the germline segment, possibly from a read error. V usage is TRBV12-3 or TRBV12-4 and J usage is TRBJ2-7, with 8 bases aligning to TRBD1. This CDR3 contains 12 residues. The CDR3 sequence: CASSPGRGQGIF. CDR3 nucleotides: TGTGCCAGCAGTCCTGGTAGAGGACAGGGAATCTTC.

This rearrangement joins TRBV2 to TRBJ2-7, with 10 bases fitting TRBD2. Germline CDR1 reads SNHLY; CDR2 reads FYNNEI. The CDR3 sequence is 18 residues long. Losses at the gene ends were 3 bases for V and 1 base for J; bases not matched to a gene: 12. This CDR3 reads CASSEGWVSGRMSYEQYF. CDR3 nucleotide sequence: TGTGCCAGCAGTGAGGGATGGGTTAGCGGGAGGATGTCCTACGAGCAGTACTTC. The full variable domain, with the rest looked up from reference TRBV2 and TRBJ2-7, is EPEVTQTPSHQVTQMGQEVILRCVPISNHLYFYWYRQILGQKVEFLVSFYNNEISEKSEIFDDQFSVERPDGSNFTLKIRSTKLEDSAMYFCASSEGWVSGRMSYEQYFGPGTRLTVT.

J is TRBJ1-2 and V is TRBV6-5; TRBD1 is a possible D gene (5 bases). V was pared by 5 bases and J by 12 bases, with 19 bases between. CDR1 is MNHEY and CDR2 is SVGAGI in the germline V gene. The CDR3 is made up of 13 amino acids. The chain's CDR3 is CASSPNGARIDTF. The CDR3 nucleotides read TGTGCCAGCAGTCCAAACGGGGCGAGAATCGACACCTTC.

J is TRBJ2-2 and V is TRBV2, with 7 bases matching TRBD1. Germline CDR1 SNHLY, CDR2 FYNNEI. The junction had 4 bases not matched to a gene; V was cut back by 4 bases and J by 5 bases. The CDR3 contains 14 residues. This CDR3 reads CASSAGQRTGELFF. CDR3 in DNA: TGTGCCAGCAGTGCGGGACAGAGAACCGGGGAGCTGTTTTTT.

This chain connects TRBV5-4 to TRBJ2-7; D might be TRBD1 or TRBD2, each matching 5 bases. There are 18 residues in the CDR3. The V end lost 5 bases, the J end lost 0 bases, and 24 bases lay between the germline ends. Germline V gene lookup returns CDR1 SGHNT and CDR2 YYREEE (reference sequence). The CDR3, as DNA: TGTGCCAGCAGGAGGGCCCAGGGCCTCAGGAAGAGCTCCTACGAGCAGTACTTC. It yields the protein CASRRAQGLRKSSYEQYF.

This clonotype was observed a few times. The chain's CDR3 is CASSFTLAGELDTQYF. For the CDR3, the DNA is TGTGCCAGCAGTTTCACCTTAGCGGGAGAACTGGATACGCAGTATTTT. The chain joins TRBV6-5 to TRBJ2-3; the match to TRBD2 covers 9 bases. There are 16 residues in the CDR3. The V gene's germline CDR1 is MNHEY and CDR2 SVGAGI. Unmatched junction bases numbered 11, after V lost 4 bases and J lost 6 bases.

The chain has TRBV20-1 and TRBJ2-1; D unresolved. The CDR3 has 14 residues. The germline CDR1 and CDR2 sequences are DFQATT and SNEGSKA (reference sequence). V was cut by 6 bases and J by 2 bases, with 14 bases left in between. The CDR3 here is CSASSVGPYNEQFF. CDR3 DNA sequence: TGCAGTGCCTCGTCGGTAGGCCCCTACAATGAGCAGTTCTTC.

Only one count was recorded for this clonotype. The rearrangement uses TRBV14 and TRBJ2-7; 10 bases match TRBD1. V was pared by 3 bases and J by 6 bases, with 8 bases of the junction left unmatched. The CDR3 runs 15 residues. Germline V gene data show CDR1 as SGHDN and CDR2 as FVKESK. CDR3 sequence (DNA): TGTGCCAGCAGCCACTTGGGACAGGGGAATGGCGAGCAGTACTTC. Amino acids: CASSHLGQGNGEQYF.

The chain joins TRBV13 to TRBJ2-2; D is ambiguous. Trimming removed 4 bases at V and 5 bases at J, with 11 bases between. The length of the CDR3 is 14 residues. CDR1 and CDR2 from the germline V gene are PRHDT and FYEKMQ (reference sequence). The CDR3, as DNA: TGTGCCAGCAGCTCCGGAGACTGGACCGGGGAGCTGTTTTTT. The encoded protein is CASSSGDWTGELFF.

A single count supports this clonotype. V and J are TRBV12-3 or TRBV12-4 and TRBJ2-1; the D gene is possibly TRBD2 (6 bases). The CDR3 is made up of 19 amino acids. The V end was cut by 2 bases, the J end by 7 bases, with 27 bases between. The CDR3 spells CASSLKSPGVGRSENEQFF. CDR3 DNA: TGTGCCAGCAGTTTAAAGTCTCCCGGGGTCGGGAGAAGCGAGAATGAGCAGTTCTTC.

CDR3 loop: CASSLERQGGETQYF. CDR3 nucleotides: TGTGCCAGCAGCTTAGAACGACAGGGGGGAGAGACCCAGTACTTC. The V and J genes are TRBV11-2 and TRBJ2-5; TRBD1 matches 9 bases. Germline CDR1 SGHAT, CDR2 FQNNGV. The CDR3 totals 15 residues. Unmatched junction bases numbered 3, after V lost 0 bases and J lost 4 bases.